The source of this T cell receptor (beta chain) is a study of a mutant IDH1 vaccine in newly diagnosed glioma (dated by TCRdb to the early 2020s). About the investigation overall: Of the approximately 33 patients who were treated, 62.5% were male and about 40% were female, and the mean age was about 37 years. Prior to enrollment, patients had been given standard therapy consisting of radiotherapy alone, temozolomide alone, or radiochemotherapy with temozolomide, with the combination given to most patients. Peripheral blood was drawn at six visits: V03 (baseline), V05, V07, V10, V12 and V13. For exploratory analyses, longitudinal TCRB deep sequencing was carried out in about 26 treated patients wherever samples were available.

This specimen's time point label, interpreted: baseline, week 1 (first vaccination visit). Taken with the paper, the label for treatment or condition translates to: pre-vaccination baseline after standard-of-care therapy. Newly diagnosed WHO grade 3 or 4 IDH1-mutant astrocytomas showing loss of nuclear ATRX were present in the donors. The samples were drawn from NOA16, a multicentre, single-arm, open-label phase I trial in Germany that tested a mutant IDH1 peptide vaccine in humans for the first time. Blood drawn at visit V03 was used as the baseline sample for immunogenicity testing. Genomic DNA for TCRB sequencing was extracted from EDTA blood using the DNeasy Blood and Tissue Kit. The investigation overall reported the following: No apparent relationship was observed between pseudoprogression and alterations in the top peripheral T cell clonotypes detected by TCRB sequencing. It was noted by the authors that analyses of patient blood samples could not be reproduced owing to sample limitations. Across multiple MHC alleles, vaccine-induced immune responses were seen in 90% to 95% of patients. Availability determined which PBMC samples were chosen for TCRB deep sequencing.

Comment on this clone: Which antigen it targets is not known. There are no base qualities to consult, and no much larger clone falls within one base.

V lost 7 bases and J lost 0 bases; the stretch between them is 9 bases long. The CDR3 has 13 amino acids, counting the end cysteine and phenylalanine. Only the CDR3 region is kept as DNA, spanning 39 bases read in frame from base 1. CDR1 and CDR2 are drawn from the germline V gene: SQVTM, ANQGSEA. Libraries were constructed by the immunoSEQ multiplex PCR assay. Rearranged TCR beta chain sequences were amplified with the hsTCRB Kit following the manufacturer's protocol. An Illumina MiSeq was used to sequence the TCRB libraries. In the authors' own workflow: The kit vendor's proprietary platform handled demultiplexing, trimming and gene mapping. Imported from immuneACCESS, the table was reduced by TCRdb to in-frame sequences with V and J called. These copies leave out some clones; in studies compared against another copy, an unresolved V gene accounts for under half, and the cause of the remainder is not known. That table is the source of V, J and clone size, and D and trimming were worked out from the DNA. Within this sample are nearly 70,000 clones, with 79% of them counted one time only. Of the sample, more than 6.5% falls within the top ten clones.

The sequencing here drew on PBMCs, taken from a glioma patient treated with radiotherapy, temozolomide or both. The clonotype comes from a man between 45 and 60 years old with glioma. The chain is assembled from TRBV29-1 and TRBJ1-4; perhaps TRBD1 is the D gene, with 5 bases matching. The CDR3 region has the sequence CSAGQATNEKLFF. The sequenced DNA: TGCAGCGCAGGACAAGCAACTAATGAAAAACTGTTTTTT.